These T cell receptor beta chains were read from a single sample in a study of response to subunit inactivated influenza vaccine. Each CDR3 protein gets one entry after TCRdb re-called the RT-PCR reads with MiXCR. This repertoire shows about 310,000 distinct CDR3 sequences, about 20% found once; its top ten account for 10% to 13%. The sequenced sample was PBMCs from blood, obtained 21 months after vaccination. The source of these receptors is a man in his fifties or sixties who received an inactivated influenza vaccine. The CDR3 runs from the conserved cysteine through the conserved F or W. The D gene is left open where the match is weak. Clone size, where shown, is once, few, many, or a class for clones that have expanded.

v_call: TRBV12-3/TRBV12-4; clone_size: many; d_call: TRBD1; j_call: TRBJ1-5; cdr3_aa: CASSTGQGHQPQHF; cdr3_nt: TGTGCCAGCAGTACGGGACAGGGTCATCAGCCCCAGCATTTT
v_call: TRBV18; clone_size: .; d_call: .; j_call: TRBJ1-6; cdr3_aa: CASSPWPPDNSPLHF; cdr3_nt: TGTGCCAGCTCACCATGGCCACCGGATAATTCACCCCTCCACTTT
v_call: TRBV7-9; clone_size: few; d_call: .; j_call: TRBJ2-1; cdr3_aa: CASSYRRAELLGEQFF; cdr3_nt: TGTGCCAGCAGTTACAGGAGGGCCGAGTTATTAGGTGAGCAGTTCTTC
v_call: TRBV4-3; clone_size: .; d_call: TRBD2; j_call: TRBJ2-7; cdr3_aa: CASSQGVAGSSYEQYF; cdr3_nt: TGCGCCAGCAGCCAAGGGGTAGCGGGGAGCTCCTACGAGCAGTACTTC
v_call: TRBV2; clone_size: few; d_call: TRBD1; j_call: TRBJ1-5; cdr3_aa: CASSVWGQSNQPQHF; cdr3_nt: TGTGCCAGCAGTGTTTGGGGACAGAGCAATCAGCCCCAGCATTTT
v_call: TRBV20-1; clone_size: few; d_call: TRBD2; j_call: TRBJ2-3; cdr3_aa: CSARRGLAVTDTQYF; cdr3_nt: TGCAGTGCTAGGAGGGGACTAGCGGTAACAGATACGCAGTATTTT
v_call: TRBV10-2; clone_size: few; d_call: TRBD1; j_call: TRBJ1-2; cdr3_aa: CASSEPEGARLSGYTF; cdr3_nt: TGCGCCAGCAGTGAGCCTGAGGGGGCCCGCTTGAGTGGCTACACCTTC
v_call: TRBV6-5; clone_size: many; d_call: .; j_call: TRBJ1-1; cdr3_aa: CASSYGGSEAFF; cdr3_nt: TGTGCCAGCAGTTACGGGGGGTCTGAAGCTTTCTTT
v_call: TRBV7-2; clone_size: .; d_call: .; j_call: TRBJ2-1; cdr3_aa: CASSSMVYNEQFF; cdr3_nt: TGTGCCAGCAGCTCAATGGTTTACAATGAGCAGTTCTTC
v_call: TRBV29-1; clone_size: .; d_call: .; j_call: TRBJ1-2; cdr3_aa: CSVETRHSYGYTF; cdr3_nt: TGCAGCGTTGAAACGCGACATTCTTATGGCTACACCTTC
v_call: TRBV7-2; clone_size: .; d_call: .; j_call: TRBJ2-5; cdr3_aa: CASSLVSVETQYF; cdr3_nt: TGTGCCAGCAGCTTAGTCTCAGTAGAGACCCAGTACTTC
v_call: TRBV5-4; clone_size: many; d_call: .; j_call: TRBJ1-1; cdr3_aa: CASSTTGSNTEAFF; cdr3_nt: TGTGCCAGCAGCACGACAGGATCGAACACTGAAGCTTTCTTT
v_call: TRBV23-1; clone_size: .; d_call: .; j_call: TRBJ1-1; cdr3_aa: CASRNTGPPRRRNTEAFF; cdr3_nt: TGCGCCAGCAGAAACACCGGGCCCCCAAGGCGAAGGAACACTGAAGCTTTCTTT
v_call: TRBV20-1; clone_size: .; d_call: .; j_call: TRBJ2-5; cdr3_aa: CSAIVGSGYQETQYF; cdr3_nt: TGCAGTGCTATAGTCGGGAGTGGGTACCAAGAGACCCAGTACTTC
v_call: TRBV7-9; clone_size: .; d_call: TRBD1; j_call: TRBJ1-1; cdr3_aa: CASRSGTGDTEAFF; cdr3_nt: TGTGCCAGCAGATCCGGGACAGGGGACACTGAAGCTTTCTTT
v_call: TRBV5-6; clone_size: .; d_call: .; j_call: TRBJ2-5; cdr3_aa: CASSHDYAGPTQETQYF; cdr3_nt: TGTGCCAGCAGCCATGACTACGCGGGACCTACCCAAGAGACCCAGTACTTC
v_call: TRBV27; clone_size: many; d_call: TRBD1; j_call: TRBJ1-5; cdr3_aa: CASSLHRGGQPQHF; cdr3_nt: TGTGCCAGCAGTTTACACAGGGGAGGTCAGCCCCAGCATTTT
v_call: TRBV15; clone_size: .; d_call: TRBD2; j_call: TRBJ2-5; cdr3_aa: CATSRDFSGGVVETQYF; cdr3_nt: TGTGCCACCAGCAGAGATTTCAGCGGGGGGGTGGTAGAGACCCAGTACTTC
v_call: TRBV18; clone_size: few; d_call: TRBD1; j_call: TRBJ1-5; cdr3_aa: CASSPSGQVRQPQHF; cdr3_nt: TGTGCCAGCTCACCAAGTGGACAGGTTCGACAGCCCCAGCATTTT
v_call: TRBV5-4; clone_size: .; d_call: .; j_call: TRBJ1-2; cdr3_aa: CASTKGRSGYTF; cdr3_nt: TGTGCCAGCACCAAGGGTAGGAGCGGCTACACCTTC
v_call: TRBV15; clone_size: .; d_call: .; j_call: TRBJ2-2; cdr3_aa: CATSNRVGGTGELFF; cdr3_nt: TGTGCCACCAGCAATAGGGTGGGCGGCACCGGGGAGCTGTTTTTT
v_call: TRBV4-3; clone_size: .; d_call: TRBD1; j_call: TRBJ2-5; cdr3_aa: CASSQVGQAQETQYF; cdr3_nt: TGCGCCAGCAGCCAAGTCGGACAGGCCCAAGAGACCCAGTACTTC
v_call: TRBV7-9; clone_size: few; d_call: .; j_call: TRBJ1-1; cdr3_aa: CASARTVNTEAFF; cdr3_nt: TGTGCCAGCGCACGGACAGTCAACACTGAAGCTTTCTTT
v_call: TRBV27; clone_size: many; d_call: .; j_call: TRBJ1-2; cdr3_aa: CASSLHSNYGYTF; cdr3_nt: TGTGCCAGCAGCCTCCACAGCAACTATGGCTACACCTTC
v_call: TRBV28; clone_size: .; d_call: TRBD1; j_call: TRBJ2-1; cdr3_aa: CASSIDRGIRNEQFF; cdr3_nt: TGTGCCAGCAGCATAGACAGGGGAATCAGGAATGAGCAGTTCTTC
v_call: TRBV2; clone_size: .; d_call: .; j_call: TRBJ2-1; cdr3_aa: CASSEIVGRSNEQFF; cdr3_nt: TGTGCCAGCAGTGAAATAGTAGGTAGGAGCAATGAGCAGTTCTTC
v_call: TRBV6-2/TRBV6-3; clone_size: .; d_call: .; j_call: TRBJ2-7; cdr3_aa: CASRYRGGPYEQYF; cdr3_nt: TGTGCCAGCAGGTACAGGGGGGGACCCTACGAGCAGTACTTC
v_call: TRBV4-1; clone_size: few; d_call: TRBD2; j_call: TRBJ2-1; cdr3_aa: CASSQVLGLAGKYNEQFF; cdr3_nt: TGCGCCAGCAGCCAAGTTCTGGGACTAGCGGGAAAGTACAATGAGCAGTTCTTC